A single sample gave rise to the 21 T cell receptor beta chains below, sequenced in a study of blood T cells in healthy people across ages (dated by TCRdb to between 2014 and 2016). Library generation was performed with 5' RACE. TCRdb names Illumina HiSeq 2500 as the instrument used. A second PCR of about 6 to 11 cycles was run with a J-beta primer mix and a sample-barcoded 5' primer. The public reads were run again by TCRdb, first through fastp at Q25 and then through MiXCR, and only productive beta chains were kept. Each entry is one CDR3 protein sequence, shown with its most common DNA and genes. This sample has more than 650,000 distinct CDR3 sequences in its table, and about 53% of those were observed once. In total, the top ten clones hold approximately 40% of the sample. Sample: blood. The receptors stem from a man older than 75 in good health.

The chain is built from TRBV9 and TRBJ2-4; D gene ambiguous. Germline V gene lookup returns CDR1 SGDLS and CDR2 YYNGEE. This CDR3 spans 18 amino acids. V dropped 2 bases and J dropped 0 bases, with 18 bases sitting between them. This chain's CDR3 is CASSVARASPLAKNIQYF. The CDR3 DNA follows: TGTGCCAGCAGCGTGGCCAGAGCATCGCCTTTAGCCAAAAACATTCAGTACTTC.

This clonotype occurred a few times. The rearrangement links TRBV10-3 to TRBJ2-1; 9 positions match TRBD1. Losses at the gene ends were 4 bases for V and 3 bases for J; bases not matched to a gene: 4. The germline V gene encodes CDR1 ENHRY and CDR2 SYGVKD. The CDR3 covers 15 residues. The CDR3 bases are TGTGCCATCAGTGTACCGGGACAGGGCTACAATGAGCAGTTCTTC. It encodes CAISVPGQGYNEQFF.

The CDR3 DNA reads TGTGCCAGCAGTAGCCGGGACAGGGGGGATGGCTACACCTTC. Its translation is CASSSRDRGDGYTF. The rearrangement uses TRBV6-5 and TRBJ1-2; 11 nucleotides align to TRBD1. CDR3 length: 14 residues. Per the germline V gene, CDR1 is MNHEY and CDR2 is SVGAGI. Trimming at V came to 5 bases and at J to 6 bases, leaving 5 bases not matched to a gene.

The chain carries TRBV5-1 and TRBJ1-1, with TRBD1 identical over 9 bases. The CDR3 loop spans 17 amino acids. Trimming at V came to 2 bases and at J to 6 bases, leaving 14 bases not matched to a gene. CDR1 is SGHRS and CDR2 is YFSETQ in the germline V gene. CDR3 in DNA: TGCGCCAGCAGCTTAACTCGACAGGGGGGGGGCGCGGCTGAAGCTTTCTTT. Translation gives CASSLTRQGGGAAEAFF.

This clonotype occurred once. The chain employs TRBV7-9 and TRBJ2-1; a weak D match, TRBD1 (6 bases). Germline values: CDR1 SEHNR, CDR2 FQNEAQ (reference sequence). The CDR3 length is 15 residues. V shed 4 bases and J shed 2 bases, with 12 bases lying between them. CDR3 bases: TGTGCCAGCAGCTCAGGGGCTACCACCTACAATGAGCAGTTCTTC. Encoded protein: CASSSGATTYNEQFF.

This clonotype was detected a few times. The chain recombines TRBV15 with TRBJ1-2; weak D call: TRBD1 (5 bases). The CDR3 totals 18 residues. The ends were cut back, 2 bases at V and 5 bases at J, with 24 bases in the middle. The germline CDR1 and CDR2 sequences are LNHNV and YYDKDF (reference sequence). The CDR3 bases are TGTGCCACCAGCAGAACTAATCCTCGGGACTCAGCAGGGTATGGCTACACCTTC. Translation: CATSRTNPRDSAGYGYTF.

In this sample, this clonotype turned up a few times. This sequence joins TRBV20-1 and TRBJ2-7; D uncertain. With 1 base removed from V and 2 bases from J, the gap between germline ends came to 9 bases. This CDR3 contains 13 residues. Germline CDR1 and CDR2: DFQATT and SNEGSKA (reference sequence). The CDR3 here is CSARVSQTYEQYF. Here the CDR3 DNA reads TGCAGTGCTAGAGTGTCGCAGACCTACGAGCAGTACTTC.

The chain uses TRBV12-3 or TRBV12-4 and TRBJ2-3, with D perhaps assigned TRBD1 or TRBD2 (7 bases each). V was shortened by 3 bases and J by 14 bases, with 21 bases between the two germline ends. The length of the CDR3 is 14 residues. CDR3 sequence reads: CASSFPRGDRYAYF. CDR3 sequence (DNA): TGTGCCAGCAGTTTTCCCCGGGGGGACAGATACGCGTATTTT.

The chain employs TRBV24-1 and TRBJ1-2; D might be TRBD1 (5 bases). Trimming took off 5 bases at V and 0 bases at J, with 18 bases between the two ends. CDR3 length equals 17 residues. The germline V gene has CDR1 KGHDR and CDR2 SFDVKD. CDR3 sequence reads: CATSGSQGPPANYGYTF. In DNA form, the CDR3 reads TGTGCCACCAGTGGATCCCAGGGACCCCCAGCTAACTATGGCTACACCTTC.

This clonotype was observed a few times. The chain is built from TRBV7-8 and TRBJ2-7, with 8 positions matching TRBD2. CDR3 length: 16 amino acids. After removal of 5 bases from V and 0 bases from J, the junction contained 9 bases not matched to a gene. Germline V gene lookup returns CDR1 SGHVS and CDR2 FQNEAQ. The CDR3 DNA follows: TGTGCCAGCAGCCAACGGGTAGCGGGATACTCCTACGAGCAGTACTTC. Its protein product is CASSQRVAGYSYEQYF.

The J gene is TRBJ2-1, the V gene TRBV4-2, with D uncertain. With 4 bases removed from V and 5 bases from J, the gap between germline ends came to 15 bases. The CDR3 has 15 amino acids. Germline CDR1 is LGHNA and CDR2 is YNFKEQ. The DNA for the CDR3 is TGTGCCAGCAGCCTCCAGGACCAACCTCACAATGAGCAGTTCTTC. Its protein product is CASSLQDQPHNEQFF.

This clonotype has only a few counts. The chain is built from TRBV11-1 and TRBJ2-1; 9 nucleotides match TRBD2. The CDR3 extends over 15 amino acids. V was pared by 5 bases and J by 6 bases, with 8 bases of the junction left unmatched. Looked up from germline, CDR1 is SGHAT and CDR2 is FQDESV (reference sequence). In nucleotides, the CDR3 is TGTGCCAGCAGCCGTCTAGCGGGGATTGGCAATGAGCAGTTCTTC. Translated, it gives CASSRLAGIGNEQFF.

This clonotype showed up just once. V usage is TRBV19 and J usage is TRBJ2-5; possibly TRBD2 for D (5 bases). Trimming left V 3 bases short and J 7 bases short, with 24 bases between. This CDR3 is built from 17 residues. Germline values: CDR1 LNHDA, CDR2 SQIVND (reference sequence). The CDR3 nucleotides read TGTGCCAGTAGTATCCGGATTTCGGACTTATCCTCGGGGACCCAGTACTTC. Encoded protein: CASSIRISDLSSGTQYF.

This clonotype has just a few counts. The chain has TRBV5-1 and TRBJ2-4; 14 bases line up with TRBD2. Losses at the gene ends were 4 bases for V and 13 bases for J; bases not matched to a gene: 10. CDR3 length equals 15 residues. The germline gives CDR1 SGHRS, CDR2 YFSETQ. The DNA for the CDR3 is TGCGCCAGCAGCGGGGGACTAGCGGGAGTTCGGGAGCAGTACTTC. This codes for CASSGGLAGVREQYF.

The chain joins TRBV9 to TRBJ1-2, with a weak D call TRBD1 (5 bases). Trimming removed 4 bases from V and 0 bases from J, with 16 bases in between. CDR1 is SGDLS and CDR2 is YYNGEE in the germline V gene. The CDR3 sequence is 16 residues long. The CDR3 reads CASSPLGGGSNYGYTF. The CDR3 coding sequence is TGTGCCAGCAGCCCCCTCGGGGGAGGGTCTAACTATGGCTACACCTTC. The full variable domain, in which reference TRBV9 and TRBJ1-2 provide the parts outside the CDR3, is DSGVTQTPKHLITATGQRVTLRCSPRSGDLSVYWYQQSLDQGLQFLIQYYNGEERAKGNILERFSAQQFPDLHSELNLSSLELGDSALYFCASSPLGGGSNYGYTFGSGTRLTVV.

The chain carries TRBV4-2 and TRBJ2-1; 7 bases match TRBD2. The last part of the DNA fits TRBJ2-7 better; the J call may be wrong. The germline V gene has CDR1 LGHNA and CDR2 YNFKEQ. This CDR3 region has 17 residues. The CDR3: CASSQDGSSGPTYEQYF. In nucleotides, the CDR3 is TGTGCCAGCAGCCAAGATGGGAGTAGCGGGCCTACCTACGAGCAGTACTTC.

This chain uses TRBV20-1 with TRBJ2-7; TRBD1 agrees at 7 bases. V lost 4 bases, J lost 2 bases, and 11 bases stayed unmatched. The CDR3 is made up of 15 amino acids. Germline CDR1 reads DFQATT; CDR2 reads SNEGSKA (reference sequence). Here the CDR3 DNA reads TGCAGTGCTACAAGAGCCCAGACAGGGCCCTACGAGCAGTACTTC. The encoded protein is CSATRAQTGPYEQYF.

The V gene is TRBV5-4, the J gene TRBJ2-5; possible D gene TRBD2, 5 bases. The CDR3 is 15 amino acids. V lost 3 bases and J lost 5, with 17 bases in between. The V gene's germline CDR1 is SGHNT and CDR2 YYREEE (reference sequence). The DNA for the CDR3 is TGTGCCAGCAGCTACGAGGGTAGCAGGAGGGAGACCCAGTACTTC. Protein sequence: CASSYEGSRRETQYF.

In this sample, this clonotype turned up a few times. CDR3 coding DNA: TGTGCCAGCAGTTACTCGATCAGTTCTGGACCACAAGAGACCCAGTACTTC. This codes for CASSYSISSGPQETQYF. The genes are TRBV6-6 and TRBJ2-5; no definite D call. Germline values: CDR1 MNHNY, CDR2 SVGAGI (reference sequence). The length of the CDR3 is 17 residues. V was pared by 0 bases and J by 2 bases, with 16 bases between.

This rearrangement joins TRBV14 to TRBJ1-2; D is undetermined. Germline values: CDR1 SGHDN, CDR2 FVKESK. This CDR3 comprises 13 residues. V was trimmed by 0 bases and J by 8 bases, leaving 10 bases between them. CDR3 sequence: CASSQDLGQGYTF. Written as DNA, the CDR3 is TGTGCCAGCAGCCAAGATCTAGGTCAGGGCTACACCTTC.

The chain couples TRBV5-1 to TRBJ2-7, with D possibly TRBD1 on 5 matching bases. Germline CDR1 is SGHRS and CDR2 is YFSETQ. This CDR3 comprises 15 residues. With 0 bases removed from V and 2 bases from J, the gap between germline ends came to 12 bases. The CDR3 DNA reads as TGCGCCAGCAGCTTGGAGCAGGGCCCTACCTACGAGCAGTACTTC. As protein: CASSLEQGPTYEQYF.